This T cell receptor beta chain was documented in a study of response to subunit inactivated influenza vaccine. General study points: T cells newly recruited by each seasonal influenza vaccination are few, the authors suggested.

Turning to this clonotype: Its antigen is currently unknown.

TCRdb redid the calling of the RT-PCR reads with MiXCR, one entry per CDR3 protein. This sample carries some 850,000 distinct CDR3 sequences, approximately 17% of them seen once, and the ten largest clones take approximately 10%. Looked up from germline, CDR1 is SGDLS and CDR2 is YYNGEE. Deletions cut 4 bases from V and 2 bases from J, with 13 bases between. This CDR3 contains 14 residues. The sequenced sample was PBMCs from blood, obtained around 5 days after vaccination. The clonotype comes from a man in his fifties or sixties who received an inactivated influenza vaccine. V is TRBV9 and J is TRBJ2-7; D perhaps matches TRBD2 (5 bases). The CDR3 is CASSIDEGTYEQYF. The DNA of the CDR3 is TGTGCCAGCAGCATTGACGAGGGTACCTACGAGCAGTACTTC. Based on the CDR3 plus reference TRBV9 and TRBJ2-7, the full variable domain is DSGVTQTPKHLITATGQRVTLRCSPRSGDLSVYWYQQSLDQGLQFLIQYYNGEERAKGNILERFSAQQFPDLHSELNLSSLELGDSALYFCASSIDEGTYEQYFGPGTRLTVT.